This T cell receptor beta chain derives from a study of T cell responses to AZD1222 COVID-19 vaccine (dated by TCRdb to the early 2020s). About the investigation overall: AZD1222 recipients with second doses at about 4 weeks or about 12 weeks were pooled, because spike-specific TCR depth and breadth did not differ between schedules. TCR sequencing was performed for over 230 trial participants, of whom about 200 were given two doses of AZD1222 and roughly 25 were given two doses of MenACWY control vaccine. Enrollment into the trials was organized by age into subgroups of 18-55, 56-69 and 70-plus years, and those subgroups contained approximately 160, 26 and 62 TCR-sequenced participants, respectively. Study-wide conclusions, independent of this receptor: Because no day 14 peak-response samples were available, the repertoires could be characterized only after the peak T cell response. Participants were mostly white British and included more females than males, and it was suggested by the authors that clonal diversity may have been underestimated. Conclusions about previously exposed vaccinees are limited because only 6 or 7 AZD1222 recipients were SARS-CoV-2 seropositive at baseline. Reportedly, almost half of the unique spike-specific TCRs recognized epitopes lying outside the regions that are mutated in the B.1.351 and B.1.1.7 variants. Vaccine-associated CD4 TCRs spanned the whole spike protein, with dominant responses in regions 160-218 and 743-854. In the small 56-69-year group, the increase in depth fell short of significance, most likely because of low power. A significant rise in spike-specific TCR breadth and depth was observed after two AZD1222 doses relative to day 0 and relative to MenACWY recipients.

As to this clone: Its binding antigen is unknown. Qualities for individual bases were not recorded, and no much larger clone is one base off.

The CDR3 regions of human TCRbeta chains were analyzed by immunosequencing. The authors processed their data as follows. TCRs in the repertoires were compared against a reference library of SARS-CoV-2-specific TCRs that had been generated with the MIRA antigen-specificity platform. Breadth was defined as the fraction of unique TCRs that were SARS-CoV-2-associated. Depth was defined as the fraction of total T cells that were SARS-CoV-2-associated. Using the MIRA data, every spike-specific TCR was mapped to the spike region that the TCR reacted to and assigned to either a CD4 or a CD8 class. Log10-transformed breadth and depth values were compared by one-way ANOVA with Sidak's multiple comparisons tests. TCRdb mirrors the immuneACCESS table, restricted to in-frame sequences. Some clones are absent from its copies; in checked studies, under half trace to an unresolved V gene, and the reason for the others is unknown. The D gene and trimming were derived from the DNA, and the V and J assignments and clone size from that table. The sample records about 120,000 clones, around 92% of which are singletons. The ten largest account for 14% of the sample.

The time point label here, explained by the study, means: baseline before first vaccination. Samples from vaccinated people were obtained from the UK trials COV001 and COV002, which included a single-blind randomized controlled phase 2/3 trial of AZD1222 (ChAdOx1 nCoV-19) in healthy adults. For TCRbeta chain sequencing, PBMC samples were collected from trial participants at day 0 and at day 28 after the second dose. The junction shows trimming of 3 bases on V and 0 bases on J, plus 15 bases between the germline ends. The germline V gene (reference sequence) yields SEHNR for CDR1 and FQNEAQ for CDR2. Including the terminal cysteine and phenylalanine, the CDR3 comprises 17 residues. The entry retains the CDR3 DNA only, 51 bases that are in frame from base 1.

Recombination connected TRBV7-9 to TRBJ1-5; tentative D gene TRBD1, with 5 bases matching. The specimen was peripheral blood, collected on day 0 of AZD1222 vaccination. The receptor was isolated from an adult in good health. The sequenced DNA is TGTGCCAGCAGCTTGGTTGTTTGGGGCAATAGCAATCAGCCCCAGCATTTT. This encodes CASSLVVWGNSNQPQHF.